This T cell receptor beta chain was captured by sequencing in a study of OX40 agonist ivuxolimab in advanced cancers. About the full investigation: Ivuxolimab was an agonistic, fully human IgG2 monoclonal antibody directed against OX40 (CD134), a costimulatory receptor. Prior anti-PD-1, anti-PD-L1 or anti-CTLA-4 therapy was permitted, and 40% to 50% of dose-escalation patients had received checkpoint inhibitors. The point of sequencing TCRbeta in the periphery was to test whether ivuxolimab changed TCR sequence diversity and drove clonal T-cell expansion. A male proportion of around 81% and a mean age of around 60 years, ranging from roughly 23 to 79, were recorded for the dose-escalation cohort. The paper covers the monotherapy dose-escalation part of the phase I ivuxolimab trial, which included N ≈ 52 patients. Intravenous ivuxolimab was administered to patients every 2 weeks at six dose levels: 0.01, 0.1, 0.3, 1.5, 3 and 10 mg/kg. Partial responses occurred in three dose-escalation patients: two with cutaneous melanoma and one with hepatocellular carcinoma. Of the approximately 50 patients in dose escalation, about 20 had hepatocellular carcinoma, some 15 had melanoma, 9 had renal cell carcinoma and 9 had head and neck cancer.

The trial excluded patients who had a history of autoimmune disease or were on systemic immunosuppression. Peripheral blood for TCR sequencing was collected from all dose cohorts at baseline, on cycle 4 day 1, and on cycle 7 day 1. Samples were obtained from an open-label, multicenter, first-in-human phase I dose-escalation trial of ivuxolimab. Adults with locally advanced or metastatic head and neck squamous cell, hepatocellular, melanoma or renal cell carcinoma were enrolled in the trial. CD4+ and CD8+ T cells were sorted separately from peripheral blood before TCR sequencing. In this sample, this clone turned up once. Its binding antigen is unknown. No qualities accompany the bases; no much larger clone lies one base away. The germline V gene encodes CDR1 MNHEY and CDR2 SVGAGI. At the junction V is shortened by 6 bases and J by 9 bases, with 15 bases in between. The CDR3 contains 13 residues, cysteine and phenylalanine counted. Of all the DNA, just the CDR3 is kept, 39 bases in frame from base 1.

To sequence the TCRbeta CDR3 region, genomic DNA was isolated from the sorted cells. The immunoSEQ Assay was used for sequencing of TCRbeta CDR3 regions. TCRdb retrieved this table from immuneACCESS and kept in-frame rearrangements only. Not all clones are present; in checked studies, unresolved V genes account for under half, and no reason is known for the remainder. The sample includes approximately 60,000 clones, with 94% observed a single time. The ten top clones hold around 20% of the sample. Points the paper makes about the study in general: On average, CD8+ T cells showed more expanded clones than CD4+ T cells after ivuxolimab. Partial responders in the 0.1-3.0 mg/kg groups had among the lowest normalized peripheral clonal expansion, especially among CD8+ T cells. At doses of 0.1 to 3.0 mg/kg, clonal expansion of both CD4+ and CD8+ T cells in blood was seen between baseline and week 6. Which antigens the clonally expanded peripheral T cells were specific for was not determined. Low levels of normalized T-cell clonal expansion were also shown by some nonresponding patients.

This clonotype was obtained from an adult with an advanced solid tumor such as melanoma, head and neck, liver or kidney cancer. Sequencing used CD4+ or CD8+ T cells sorted from blood, obtained in a trial of the OX40 agonist ivuxolimab. The sequence joins TRBV6-5 to TRBJ2-1; the D region possibly corresponds to TRBD2 (6 bases align). The DNA reads as follows: TGTGCCAGCAGGTTGGGGAGGATTAGTGAGCAGTTCTTC. Its protein reads: CASRLGRISEQFF.